Below are 2 T cell receptor beta chains sequenced from a single sample in a study of T cell responses to AZD1222 COVID-19 vaccine. Assay used: immunoSEQ multiplex PCR; TCRdb lists only in-frame clones, some missing. The data hold roughly 160,000 clones, with 90% observed a single time. Sample: peripheral blood, taken on day 0 of AZD1222 vaccination. These receptor sequences come from an adult in good health.

The chain links TRBV11-2 to TRBJ2-1; 8 positions agree with TRBD2. V lost 2 bases and J lost 5; bases outside the gene matches: 5. From germline, CDR1 is SGHAT and CDR2 FQNNGV. The CDR3 is 15 amino acids. For the CDR3, the DNA is TGTGCCAGCAGCTTAAGCGGGGGCTACCACAATGAGCAGTTCTTC. Translating gives CASSLSGGYHNEQFF.

The gene calls are TRBV11-2 and TRBJ1-4; possibly TRBD1 for D (5 bases). The germline CDR1 and CDR2 sequences are SGHAT and FQNNGV. V lost 4 bases to trimming and J lost 5 bases, with 14 bases between them. The CDR3 is 15 amino acids. CDR3 in amino acids: CASSYYPAGNEKLFF. The DNA for the CDR3 is TGTGCCAGCAGCTATTACCCAGCAGGGAATGAAAAACTGTTTTTT.